This is a list of T cell receptor beta chains from one sample in a study of cytomegalovirus exposure and HLA in healthy donors. Method: immunoSEQ multiplex PCR; TCRdb's copy keeps in-frame clones and lacks some. The sample carries about 230,000 clones, about 83% recorded once. The sample comprised PBMCs. These receptors all come from a human donor in good health. Each CDR3 is given with its conserved first and last residue. D genes are given only for firm matches. Where a row states a size, it is once, few, many or the class of an expanded clone; other rows omit it.

v_gene,d_gene,j_gene,abundance,CDR3aa,CDR3nt
TRBV2,-,TRBJ1-1,-,CATGAVVGGTEAFF,TGTGCCACAGGGGCGGTGGTAGGGGGCACTGAAGCTTTCTTT
TRBV18,-,TRBJ2-5,-,CASSPPAGLKETQYF,TGTGCCAGCTCACCTCCGGCAGGGCTAAAAGAGACCCAGTACTTC
TRBV28,-,TRBJ1-1,-,CASTPGTKNTEAFF,TGTGCCAGCACTCCCGGGACAAAGAACACTGAAGCTTTCTTT
TRBV6-5,-,TRBJ1-1,-,CASSYLEGNTEAFF,TGTGCCAGCAGTTACCTCGAGGGGAACACTGAAGCTTTCTTT
TRBV29-1,-,TRBJ2-1,-,CSVADSFYNEQFF,TGCAGCGTGGCCGACTCCTTCTACAATGAGCAGTTCTTC
TRBV30,-,TRBJ2-7,few,CAWSTGNAYEQYF,TGTGCCTGGTCGACAGGTAATGCCTACGAGCAGTACTTC
TRBV2,-,TRBJ1-2,once,CASRGLGDGYTF,TGTGCCAGCAGGGGGCTGGGCGATGGCTACACCTTC
TRBV4-3,TRBD2,TRBJ2-3,-,CASSQGAGVTDTQYF,TGCGCCAGCAGCCAAGGAGCGGGAGTTACAGATACGCAGTATTTT
TRBV4-3,TRBD2,TRBJ2-1,few,CASSQDNSGSYNEQFF,TGCGCCAGCAGCCAAGATAACAGCGGGAGTTACAATGAGCAGTTCTTC
TRBV13,-,TRBJ2-7,-,CASSLGFGGRNYEQYF,TGTGCCAGCAGCTTAGGGTTCGGAGGGCGGAACTACGAGCAGTACTTC
TRBV7-9,-,TRBJ1-5,-,CASSLAASGNQPQHF,TGTGCCAGCAGCTTGGCGGCCTCGGGCAATCAGCCCCAGCATTTT
TRBV6-1,-,TRBJ1-5,-,CASSGGQGSNQPQHF,TGTGCCAGCAGTGGGGGACAAGGGAGCAATCAGCCCCAGCATTTT
TRBV28,-,TRBJ2-7,once,CASIPQATGAEKEQYF,TGTGCCAGCATTCCACAAGCGACAGGCGCTGAGAAGGAGCAGTACTTC
TRBV19,-,TRBJ1-1,-,CASSVQGNTEAFF,TGTGCCAGTAGTGTACAGGGGAACACTGAAGCTTTCTTT
TRBV15,-,TRBJ2-2,-,CATNDFTNTGELFF,TGTGCCACCAACGACTTTACGAACACCGGGGAGCTGTTTTTT
TRBV11-2,TRBD2,TRBJ2-3,-,CASSLVGAGGIDTQYF,TGTGCCAGCAGCTTAGTCGGAGCGGGAGGGATAGATACGCAGTATTTT
TRBV7-3,-,TRBJ2-1,-,CASSFRAGTYNEQFF,TGTGCCAGCAGCTTCCGCGCAGGGACCTACAATGAGCAGTTCTTC
TRBV7-8,TRBD1,TRBJ2-7,-,CASSFLQGAYEQYF,TGTGCCAGCAGCTTTCTTCAGGGGGCCTACGAGCAGTACTTC
TRBV19,TRBD2,TRBJ2-1,-,CASSALGLAGGLSEQFF,TGTGCCAGTAGTGCCCTGGGACTAGCGGGAGGTCTCTCAGAGCAGTTCTTC
TRBV5-1,-,TRBJ1-3,-,CASSPGSRVSGNTIYF,TGCGCCAGCAGCCCCGGGAGTCGAGTTTCTGGAAACACCATATATTTT
TRBV10-3,TRBD1,TRBJ2-3,-,CAISGQGKDTQYF,TGTGCCATCAGTGGACAGGGCAAGGATACGCAGTATTTT
TRBV7-9,TRBD2,TRBJ2-5,once,CASSPGLAEETQYF,TGTGCCAGCAGCCCAGGACTAGCGGAGGAGACCCAGTACTTC
TRBV6-1,-,TRBJ2-4,few,CASSGLAKNIQYF,TGTGCCAGCAGTGGACTAGCCAAAAACATTCAGTACTTC
TRBV11-3,TRBD2,TRBJ2-4,-,CASSLEGGKAKNIQYF,TGTGCCAGCAGCTTAGAGGGAGGGAAGGCCAAAAACATTCAGTACTTC
TRBV27,TRBD2,TRBJ2-7,-,CASSLAGGLDYEQYF,TGTGCCAGCAGTTTGGCTGGGGGACTAGACTACGAGCAGTACTTC
TRBV7-8,TRBD2,TRBJ2-3,-,CASSLREGDTQYF,TGTGCCAGCAGCTTGCGGGAGGGGGATACGCAGTATTTT
TRBV6-1,-,TRBJ2-7,-,CASSESRVHEQYF,TGTGCCAGCAGTGAAAGCAGGGTCCACGAGCAGTACTTC
TRBV30,-,TRBJ1-3,-,CAWIQSSGNTIYF,TGTGCCTGGATACAGTCATCTGGAAACACCATATATTTT
TRBV2,-,TRBJ2-4,-,CASSGGSVKNIQYF,TGTGCCAGCAGTGGTGGCTCAGTCAAAAACATTCAGTACTTC
TRBV4-2,TRBD2,TRBJ2-5,-,CASSQGLASGSGETQYF,TGTGCCAGCAGCCAAGGATTGGCTAGCGGGAGCGGAGAGACCCAGTACTTC
TRBV5-1,-,TRBJ2-3,few,CATRGGTGFTDTQYF,TGCGCCACCAGGGGGGGGACAGGATTCACAGATACGCAGTATTTT
TRBV6-1,-,TRBJ2-7,-,CASRWGGVDEQYF,TGTGCCAGCAGGTGGGGGGGCGTCGACGAGCAGTACTTC
TRBV2,TRBD1,TRBJ2-7,-,CASRGTDRYEQYF,TGTGCCAGCAGGGGGACAGATAGATACGAGCAGTACTTC
TRBV9,-,TRBJ1-4,-,CASSRQASTTDEKLFF,TGTGCCAGCAGCAGACAGGCTTCCACCACAGATGAAAAACTGTTTTTT
TRBV28,TRBD1,TRBJ1-3,-,CASTTNRAGGSFGNTIYF,TGTGCCAGCACCACGAACCGAGCAGGGGGCTCTTTTGGAAACACCATATATTTT
TRBV7-3,-,TRBJ2-1,-,CASSDLPGDVRDEQFF,TGTGCCAGCAGCGACCTGCCGGGAGACGTTAGGGATGAGCAGTTCTTC
TRBV4-1,TRBD1,TRBJ1-4,-,CASSPGQGDEKLFF,TGCGCCAGCAGCCCGGGACAGGGTGATGAAAAACTGTTTTTT
TRBV6-1,-,TRBJ1-3,few,CASSTVSSGNTIYF,TGTGCCAGCAGTACAGTAAGCTCTGGAAACACCATATATTTT
TRBV29-1,-,TRBJ2-1,-,CSVESPDSFYNEQFF,TGCAGCGTTGAGTCCCCCGACAGCTTCTACAATGAGCAGTTCTTC
TRBV5-1,TRBD2,TRBJ2-1,-,CASSSPEAGVFEQFF,TGCGCCAGCAGCTCTCCCGAGGCGGGAGTTTTTGAGCAGTTCTTC
TRBV4-3,-,TRBJ2-2,few,CASSQFGQGGGELFF,TGCGCCAGCAGCCAATTCGGGCAGGGTGGGGGGGAGCTGTTTTTT
TRBV11-3,-,TRBJ2-1,-,CASSFISGTYNEQFF,TGTGCCAGCAGCTTTATTTCGGGGACATACAATGAGCAGTTCTTC